Detailed here is one T cell receptor beta chain. Its specificity is not known. This sample was taken from a study of T cell responses to AZD1222 COVID-19 vaccine. Study at large: Both about-4-week and about-12-week second-dose recipients were combined. Overall study findings and caveats: Vaccine-related CD4 TCRs covered spike, predominating at 160-218 and 743-854. The study found Spike-specific TCR breadth and depth rose after two AZD1222 doses. Repertoires were obtained solely post-peak T cell response.

CDR3 length: 16 amino acids. The V gene's germline CDR1 is SGHVS and CDR2 FNYEAQ. J lost 4 bases, V lost 7 bases, and 13 bases had no gene match. Produced via immunoSEQ multiplex PCR; TCRdb's table is partial and in-frame only. The sample has about 140,000 clones, roughly 90% seen once. The material was peripheral blood, obtained on day 0 of AZD1222 vaccination. The sequence was obtained from an adult in good health. This chain uses TRBV7-6 with TRBJ2-5; TRBD2 agrees at 9 bases. This chain's CDR3 is CASIPGSGRLRETQYF. In nucleotides, the CDR3 is TGTGCCAGCATCCCCGGTAGCGGGAGACTGAGAGAGACCCAGTACTTC.